This T cell receptor beta chain was identified during a study of T cells in Graves' hyperthyroidism and ophthalmopathy. Study findings and constraints: Blood also contained most expanded thyroid clonotypes above 0.001.

Concerning this clonotype itself: What it binds is unknown.

TCR beta CDR3 region amplification was performed from RNA transcripts. RT-PCR in the first round (using the HTBI primer set) targeted the TCR CDR3. MiXCR, run by TCRdb on the multiplex PCR reads, gives a single entry per CDR3 protein. The sample includes 96,000 or so distinct CDR3 sequences, approximately 56% seen only once; the top ten take 25% to 30%. The CDR3 totals 16 residues. J was trimmed by 6 bases and V by 5 bases; bases with no gene match: 14. CDR1 is SGHTA and CDR2 is FQGNSA in the germline V gene. V and J are TRBV7-2 and TRBJ2-7, with 9 bases fitting TRBD2. The sample was blood. This clonotype was obtained from a woman between 40 and 55 years old with Graves' hyperthyroidism. CDR3 residues: CASSQEGTAGGLEQYF. Written as DNA, the CDR3 is TGTGCCAGCAGCCAAGAGGGCACAGCGGGAGGTCTCGAGCAGTACTTC.